Following are 18 T cell receptor beta chains from one sample sequenced in a study of cytomegalovirus exposure and HLA in healthy donors. PCR amplification relied on 60 Vbeta primers (plus 13 Jbeta primers). Method: immunoSEQ multiplex PCR; TCRdb's copy keeps in-frame clones and lacks some. Of approximately 210,000 clones in the sample, 75% to 80% were seen once. The sample comprised PBMCs. These receptors all stem from a male donor in good health and CMV-seronegative.

This clone has just a few counts. CDR3 nucleotides: TGCAGCGTTGGTAACGGCTACGAGCAGTACTTC. This sequence encodes CSVGNGYEQYF. The V call is TRBV29-1, the J call TRBJ2-7; D remains ambiguous. Germline values: CDR1 SQVTM, CDR2 ANQGSEA. With 4 bases removed from V and 3 bases from J, the gap between germline ends came to 7 bases. The CDR3 is 11 amino acids.

This clone was seen just once. V is TRBV6-9 and J is TRBJ2-1, with D uncertain. This CDR3 comprises 11 residues. CDR1 MNHGY and CDR2 SVAAGI come from the germline V gene. The V end lost 8 bases, the J end lost 8 bases, and 10 bases lay between the germline ends. CDR3 amino acids: CASLTVHEQFF. CDR3 nucleotides: TGTGCCAGCTTAACGGTCCATGAGCAGTTCTTC.

Details on this clone: At one end, the junction sequence differs from germline, possibly due to a read error. The CDR3 DNA follows: TGTTCCAGCAGCCCAAAAACCAACAGGGTTCGAGTCACTGAGCAGTTCTTC. It yields the protein CSSSPKTNRVRVTEQFF. The chain employs TRBV7-9 and TRBJ2-1, with a possible D match to TRBD1 (6 bases). Germline CDR1 reads SEHNR; CDR2 reads FQNEAQ (reference sequence). CDR3 size: 17 residues.

This chain links TRBV6-5 with TRBJ1-4; no definite D call. CDR1 is MNHEY and CDR2 is SVGAGI in the germline V gene. This CDR3 contains 14 residues. V was shortened by 0 bases and J by 8 bases, with 10 bases between the two germline ends. The CDR3 loop reads CASSYSGVEEKLFF. The CDR3 region has the DNA TGTGCCAGCAGTTACTCGGGAGTGGAGGAAAAACTGTTTTTT.

Here the CDR3 reads CASRGYGYTF. Written as DNA, the CDR3 is TGTGCCAGCCGAGGTTATGGCTACACCTTC. The chain combines TRBV2 with TRBJ1-2; the D is unclear. Trimming shortened V by 8 bases and J by 5 bases, and 6 bases separated the two germline ends. The CDR3 is 10 residues long. Looked up from germline, CDR1 is SNHLY and CDR2 is FYNNEI.

The chain recombines TRBV7-2 with TRBJ1-6; D uncertain. Germline V CDR1 and CDR2: SGHTA, FQGNSA. V lost 5 bases to trimming and J lost 7 bases, with 15 bases between them. The CDR3 is made up of 15 amino acids. The CDR3 DNA reads TGTGCCAGCAGCCGAGGACTCAGTAACAATTCACCCCTCCACTTT. Translation gives CASSRGLSNNSPLHF.

The V and J genes are TRBV6-5 and TRBJ2-5; D is unresolved. V was shortened by 2 bases and J by 0 bases, with 13 bases between the two germline ends. This CDR3 comprises 16 residues. Per germline, CDR1 MNHEY and CDR2 SVGAGI. The CDR3 nucleotides are TGTGCCAGCAGTTACAGTGAGACATTGTACCAAGAGACCCAGTACTTC. Amino acids: CASSYSETLYQETQYF.

The rearrangement joins TRBV11-3 to TRBJ2-2; 7 bases are a match to TRBD2. Trimming cost V 5 bases and J 6 bases; bases outside gene matches: 12. This CDR3 is built from 16 residues. Germline loops: CDR1 SGHNT, CDR2 YENEEA. This CDR3 is CASSPRVGGPAGELFF. DNA of the CDR3: TGTGCCAGCAGCCCCCGGGTGGGAGGGCCGGCCGGGGAGCTGTTTTTT. Variable domain in full (rest from reference TRBV11-3 and TRBJ2-2): EAGVVQSPRYKIIEKKQPVAFWCNPISGHNTLYWYLQNLGQGPELLIRYENEEAVDDSQLPKDRFSAERLKGVDSTLKIQPAELGDSAVYLCASSPRVGGPAGELFFGEGSRLTVL.

This CDR3 is CASSVTGERNQPQHF. The CDR3 nucleotides read TGTGCCAGCTCTGTGACAGGGGAGAGGAATCAGCCCCAGCATTTT. The rearrangement links TRBV18 to TRBJ1-5; 8 bases fit TRBD1. Germline V gene lookup returns CDR1 KGHSH and CDR2 LQKENI. The CDR3 loop spans 15 amino acids. The V segment lost 6 bases and the J segment 4 bases; nucleotides outside the gene matches: 8. The full variable domain, its missing parts supplied by reference TRBV18 and TRBJ1-5, is NAGVMQNPRHLVRRRGQEARLRCSPMKGHSHVYWYRQLPEEGLKFMVYLQKENIIDESGMPKERFSAEFPKEGPSILRIQQVVRGDSAAYFCASSVTGERNQPQHFGDGTRLSIL.

The table lists this clone with a count of one. The V gene is TRBV18, the J gene TRBJ2-7; D ambiguous. CDR1 and CDR2 from the germline V gene are KGHSH and LQKENI. The V gene lost 8 bases and the J gene lost 4 bases, with 24 bases spanning the gap. The CDR3 consists of 16 residues. The CDR3 sequence: CASGNRRRAKDYEQYF. In DNA, the CDR3 is TGTGCCAGCGGAAACCGCAGGCGCGCGAAAGATTACGAGCAGTACTTC.

The chain carries TRBV7-9 and TRBJ2-7; TRBD2 agrees at 10 bases. Per the germline V gene, CDR1 is SEHNR and CDR2 is FQNEAQ (reference sequence). There are 14 residues in the CDR3. Trimming took 3 bases from V and 5 from J; bases not matched to a gene: 4. In nucleotides, the CDR3 is TGTGCCAGCAGCTTTAGCGGGAGGAGCCACGAGCAGTACTTC. Its translation is CASSFSGRSHEQYF.

The chain combines TRBV2 with TRBJ2-2; TRBD1 aligns across 8 bases. CDR1 SNHLY and CDR2 FYNNEI come from the germline V gene. V shed 3 bases and J 5 bases; nucleotides not matched to a gene: 5. CDR3 length equals 15 residues. The CDR3 DNA is TGTGCCAGCAGTGATTGGCAGGGGGCAACCGGGGAGCTGTTTTTT. Encoded protein: CASSDWQGATGELFF.

This clone has a single count. The chain uses TRBV5-8 and TRBJ1-4; 7 bases match TRBD1. J lost 5 bases, V lost 4 bases, and 8 bases had no gene match. The CDR3 is 15 residues long. CDR1 and CDR2 from the germline V gene are SGHTS and YDEGEE. In nucleotides, the CDR3 is TGTGCCAGCAGCCACCGGGGACAGCCGAATGAAAAACTGTTTTTT. Amino acids: CASSHRGQPNEKLFF.

This clone was detected only a few times. This sequence joins TRBV25-1 and TRBJ1-2, with D maybe TRBD1 (6 bases). The CDR3 has 12 amino acids. In germline, CDR1 is MGHDK, CDR2 SYGVNS. The V end was cut by 9 bases, the J end by 8 bases, with 16 bases between. The CDR3 DNA reads as TGTGCCAGTTCTCTTGGGGGCGCGGGCTACACCTTC. It is translated as CASSLGGAGYTF.

The rearrangement uses TRBV14 and TRBJ1-2; D gene unclear. Germline V lookup: CDR1 SGHDN, CDR2 FVKESK. V was cut by 1 base and J by 2 bases, with 5 bases left in between. The CDR3 totals 13 residues. Written as DNA, the CDR3 is TGTGCCAGCAGCCAAGTAATAAACTATGGCTACACCTTC. Translated: CASSQVINYGYTF.

This clone was observed a few times. V usage is TRBV28 and J usage is TRBJ1-4, with a possible D match to TRBD1 (6 bases). CDR1 MDHEN and CDR2 SYDVKM come from the germline V gene. The V and J ends lost 3 bases and 3 bases respectively, with 11 bases between them. This CDR3 contains 15 residues. The CDR3 loop is CASSFPRQANEKLFF. CDR3 nucleotides: TGTGCCAGCAGTTTTCCCCGACAGGCTAATGAAAAACTGTTTTTT.

This chain joins TRBV7-2 and TRBJ2-2, with 10 bases fitting TRBD2. Germline V gene data show CDR1 as SGHTA and CDR2 as FQGNSA. The CDR3 totals 17 residues. V lost 3 bases, J lost 4 bases, and 8 bases stayed unmatched. CDR3 sequence reads: CASSLVSGRAATGELFF. CDR3 nucleotides: TGTGCCAGCAGCTTGGTCAGCGGGAGGGCCGCCACCGGGGAGCTGTTTTTT.

This sequence joins TRBV2 and TRBJ2-4, with 14 bases identical to TRBD2. Germline-derived CDR1 and CDR2 are SNHLY and FYNNEI. This CDR3 spans 14 amino acids. V shed 6 bases and J 6 bases; nucleotides not matched to a gene: 1. Here the CDR3 DNA reads TGTGCCAGCAGCGGGACTAGCGGGAGAAACATTCAGTACTTC. This encodes CASSGTSGRNIQYF. The full variable domain, rest sourced from reference TRBV2 and TRBJ2-4, is EPEVTQTPSHQVTQMGQEVILRCVPISNHLYFYWYRQILGQKVEFLVSFYNNEISEKSEIFDDQFSVERPDGSNFTLKIRSTKLEDSAMYFCASSGTSGRNIQYFGAGTRLSVL.